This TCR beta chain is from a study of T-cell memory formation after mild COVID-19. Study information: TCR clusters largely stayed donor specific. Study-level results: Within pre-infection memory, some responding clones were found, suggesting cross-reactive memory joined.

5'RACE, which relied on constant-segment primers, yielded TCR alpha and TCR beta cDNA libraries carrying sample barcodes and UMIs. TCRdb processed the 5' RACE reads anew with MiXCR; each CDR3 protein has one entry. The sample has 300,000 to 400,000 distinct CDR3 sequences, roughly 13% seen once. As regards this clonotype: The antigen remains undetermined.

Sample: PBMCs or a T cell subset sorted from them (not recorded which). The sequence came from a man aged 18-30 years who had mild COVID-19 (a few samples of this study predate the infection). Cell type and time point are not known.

The CDR3 DNA sequence: TGTGCCAGCAGCTTCGGACTAGCGGGTGTTCTAGAGACCCAGTACTTC. Translation: CASSFGLAGVLETQYF. The rearrangement links TRBV7-6 to TRBJ2-5; 11 positions match TRBD2. The junction had 7 bases not matched to a gene; V was cut back by 3 bases and J by 4 bases. Germline values: CDR1 SGHVS, CDR2 FNYEAQ. The length of the CDR3 is 16 residues.